The 20 T cell receptor beta chains below come from one sample, sequenced in a study of blood T cells in healthy people across ages. For the second PCR, which ran for roughly 6 to 12 cycles, a sample-barcoded 5' primer and a J-beta primer mix were used. MiXCR, run by TCRdb on the 5' RACE reads, gives a single entry per CDR3 protein. The sample yields roughly 500,000 distinct CDR3 sequences, approximately 25% seen once. Specimen: blood. These receptors all come from a woman aged 70-85 years in good health.

This rearrangement joins TRBV6-5 to TRBJ2-1; 8 bases agree with TRBD2. Unmatched junction bases numbered 11, after V lost 0 bases and J lost 7 bases. This CDR3 has 17 residues. CDR1 and CDR2 (germline): MNHEY, SVGAGI. The CDR3 region is CASSYSIGTRGLNEQFF. The CDR3 region has the DNA TGTGCCAGCAGTTACTCGATCGGGACTAGGGGCCTAAATGAGCAGTTCTTC.

This clonotype was detected many times. V gene TRBV4-3 combines with J gene TRBJ2-7, with D possibly TRBD1 on 5 matching bases. Germline loops: CDR1 LGHNA, CDR2 YSLEER. V was clipped by 3 bases and J by 7 bases, with 16 bases between them. CDR3 length: 14 residues. The CDR3 reads CASSQATDRREQYF. The DNA for the CDR3 is TGCGCCAGCAGCCAGGCGACAGACCGTCGAGAGCAGTACTTC.

In its sample, this clonotype was seen once. V and J are TRBV7-3 and TRBJ1-1; D remains unclear. This CDR3 has 15 amino acids. Trimming took off 2 bases at V and 1 base at J, with 11 bases between the two ends. CDR1 and CDR2 from the germline V gene are SGHTA and FQGTGA. This CDR3 reads CASSLLGSGNTEAFF. CDR3 bases: TGTGCCAGCAGCTTATTAGGGTCAGGGAACACTGAAGCTTTCTTT.

The V gene is TRBV20-1, the J gene TRBJ2-4; 9 nucleotides align to TRBD1. In germline, CDR1 is DFQATT, CDR2 SNEGSKA (reference sequence). With 3 bases clipped from V and 4 bases from J, the junction kept 7 bases outside the gene matches. The CDR3 covers 15 residues. CDR3 sequence reads: CSARGDRAEKNIQYF. Here the CDR3 DNA reads TGCAGTGCTAGGGGGGACAGGGCAGAGAAAAACATTCAGTACTTC.

Regarding this clonotype: At one end, the junction sequence differs from germline, possibly due to a read error. J is TRBJ2-5 and V is TRBV5-1; a weak D match, TRBD2 (6 bases). Germline-derived CDR1 and CDR2 are SGHRS and YFSETQ. The CDR3 spans 15 residues. This CDR3 is CTSSPGGGNQETQYF. CDR3 nucleotide sequence: TGCACCAGCAGCCCTGGGGGAGGAAACCAAGAGACCCAGTACTTC. Together with reference TRBV5-1 and TRBJ2-5, the CDR3 gives the full variable domain: KAGVTQTPRYLIKTRGQQVTLSCSPISGHRSVSWYQQTPGQGLQFLFEYFSETQRNKGNFPGRFSGRQFSNSRSEMNVSTLELGDSALYLCTSSPGGGNQETQYFGPGTRLLVL.

This clonotype was recorded a few times. The chain employs TRBV5-6 and TRBJ2-3; 11 nucleotides line up with TRBD2. V shed 4 bases and J 3 bases; nucleotides not matched to a gene: 7. CDR1 is SGHDT and CDR2 is YYEEEE in the germline V gene. This CDR3 comprises 16 residues. CDR3 sequence reads: CASSKRLAGPTDTQYF. CDR3 sequence (DNA): TGTGCCAGCAGCAAACGACTAGCGGGGCCTACAGATACGCAGTATTTT.

This clonotype was recorded a few times. Sequence at one end of the junction differs from germline and may be a read error. The chain recombines TRBV24-1 with TRBJ2-5; 9 bases agree with TRBD1. This CDR3 has 15 residues. Germline V gene sequence: CDR1 KGHDR, CDR2 SFDVKD. DNA for the CDR3: TGTGCCACCGGTGACCCCCGGGACAGGGTGGATACCCAGTACTTC. It is translated as CATGDPRDRVDTQYF.

V is TRBV20-1 and J is TRBJ2-6, with TRBD2 identical over 11 bases. There are 16 residues in the CDR3. From germline, CDR1 is DFQATT and CDR2 SNEGSKA (reference sequence). After removal of 5 bases from V and 1 base from J, the junction contained 4 bases not matched to a gene. The CDR3 loop is CSAPTSGVSGANVLTF. The DNA for the CDR3 is TGCAGTGCTCCGACTAGCGGGGTATCTGGGGCCAACGTCCTGACTTTC.

The chain employs TRBV12-3 or TRBV12-4 and TRBJ2-7, with 14 bases lining up with TRBD2. This CDR3 has 16 amino acids. The ends lost 4 bases at V and 6 bases at J; junction bases unmatched: 8. DNA of the CDR3: TGTGCCAGCAGTTGGACTAGCGGGGGGCCTGCTACCGAGCAGTACTTC. Residues: CASSWTSGGPATEQYF.

This clonotype has just a few counts. The J gene is TRBJ2-5, the V gene TRBV24-1, with 10 bases fitting TRBD1. The J call may be wrong; the DNA end is better matched by TRBJ2-1. The CDR3 runs 14 residues. Germline assignment: CDR1 KGHDR and CDR2 SFDVKD. The CDR3 spells CATSDSGTGDEQFF. In DNA, the CDR3 is TGTGCCACCAGTGACTCCGGGACAGGGGATGAGCAGTTCTTC.

A remark on this clonotype: The CDR3 does not close with the conserved phenylalanine or tryptophan, likely indicating a read error. This chain joins TRBV7-8 and TRBJ2-2; D possibly corresponds to TRBD1 (6 bases). Trimming left V 1 base short and J 1 base short, with 25 bases between. The CDR3 length is 21 residues. Germline CDR1 SGHVS, CDR2 FQNEAQ. CDR3 in DNA: TGTGCCAGCAGCTTAGGGGTCGGACAAAGTTGGGGGACAAAGAACACCGGGGAGCTGTTTTCT. The encoded protein is CASSLGVGQSWGTKNTGELFS.

DNA for the CDR3: TGTGCCAGCACCCTTGTCGTGAGCTCAGAAGCTTTCTTT. Its protein product is CASTLVVSSEAFF. The chain recombines TRBV6-2 or TRBV6-3 with TRBJ1-1; no clear D gene. The CDR3 extends over 13 amino acids. V dropped 7 bases and J dropped 8 bases, with 17 bases sitting between them. Germline loops: CDR1 MNHEY, CDR2 SVGEGT.

This clonotype was detected a few times. This chain uses TRBV3-1 with TRBJ1-1, with D perhaps matching TRBD1 (5 bases). The V gene lost 7 bases and the J gene lost 4 bases, with 16 bases spanning the gap. CDR1 LGHDT and CDR2 YNNKEL come from the germline V gene (reference sequence). The CDR3 runs 14 residues. This CDR3 is CASTAGVLGTEAFF. The CDR3 nucleotides are TGTGCCAGCACCGCGGGGGTTTTGGGCACTGAAGCTTTCTTT.

For the CDR3, the DNA is TGCGCCAGCAGCCAAGATCAGTCCCTCTACGAGCAGTACTTC. Its translation is CASSQDQSLYEQYF. The chain uses TRBV4-1 and TRBJ2-7; D unclear. This CDR3 comprises 14 residues. CDR1 and CDR2 from the germline V gene are MGHRA and YSYEKL. The V gene lost 0 bases and the J gene lost 3 bases, with 9 bases spanning the gap.

This clonotype has just a few counts. At one boundary the junction diverges from the germline segment, which might be a read error. This chain links TRBV5-1 with TRBJ2-5; 11 bases fit TRBD1. This CDR3 region has 14 residues. Germline V gene data show CDR1 as SGHRS and CDR2 as YFSETQ. The CDR3 loop is CASSSGQGEETQYF. The CDR3 DNA follows: TGTGCCAGCAGCTCGGGACAGGGGGAAGAGACCCAGTACTTC.

V and J are TRBV6-2 or TRBV6-3 and TRBJ2-5; D is perhaps TRBD2 (5 bases). Germline CDR1 and CDR2: MNHEY and SVGEGT. The CDR3 is made up of 14 amino acids. The germline V and J ends were trimmed by 8 bases and 3 bases, with 16 bases remaining between them. CDR3 in amino acids: CASVVGESEETQYF. The CDR3 coding sequence is TGTGCCAGCGTCGTCGGGGAGTCAGAAGAGACCCAGTACTTC.

There are a few counts of this clonotype. The chain is built from TRBV5-1 and TRBJ2-1; TRBD1 agrees at 10 bases. Germline lookup yields CDR1 SGHRS and CDR2 YFSETQ. V shed 4 bases and J 8 bases; nucleotides not matched to a gene: 6. The CDR3 has 14 residues. Written as DNA, the CDR3 is TGCGCCAGCAGCCGGGACAGGGGCCAGGATGAGCAGTTCTTC. Protein: CASSRDRGQDEQFF.

The rearrangement joins TRBV20-1 to TRBJ2-1; TRBD2 matches 9 bases. Germline V gene data show CDR1 as DFQATT and CDR2 as SNEGSKA (reference sequence). The CDR3 covers 11 residues. With 4 bases clipped from V and 10 bases from J, the junction kept 2 bases outside the gene matches. This CDR3 is CSAKTSGEQFF. CDR3 in DNA: TGCAGTGCTAAAACTAGCGGGGAGCAGTTCTTC.

This sequence joins TRBV24-1 and TRBJ2-5; D remains ambiguous. The end of the DNA fits TRBJ2-1 better, so the J call may be wrong. The CDR3 length is 14 residues. CDR1 and CDR2 (germline): KGHDR, SFDVKD. CDR3 in DNA: TGTGCCACCAGTGTTGGAGTAGCTGGCAATGAGCAGTTCTTC. Translated, it gives CATSVGVAGNEQFF.

This clonotype was counted between two and nine times. The V gene is TRBV2, the J gene TRBJ1-2; TRBD1 is a possible D gene (5 bases). The CDR3 covers 15 residues. Germline CDR1 SNHLY, CDR2 FYNNEI. Trimming took off 0 bases at V and 4 bases at J, with 12 bases between the two ends. CDR3 amino acids: CASSEALDSFYGYTF. The CDR3 region has the DNA TGTGCCAGCAGTGAAGCGCTAGACAGCTTCTATGGCTACACCTTC.